The 8 T cell receptor beta chains in this list originate from one sample, sequenced in a study of blood T cell repertoires in COVID-19. Assay: immunoSEQ multiplex PCR; the TCRdb copy retains only in-frame clones and omits some. This sample yields around 37,000 clones, of which 84% are seen a single time; under 2% belongs to the top ten. Input material: peripheral blood. These receptors came from a man in his 60s with COVID-19, enrolled during active disease.

The V gene is TRBV21-1, the J gene TRBJ1-1. TRBV21-1 is designated a pseudogene. The CDR3 runs to 10 residues. The CDR3 region is CASSKSRAFF. The DNA for the CDR3 is TGTGCCAGCAGCAAATCGCGAGCTTTCTTT.

The gene calls are TRBV5-1 and TRBJ1-1; D unresolved. CDR1 SGHRS and CDR2 YFSETQ come from the germline V gene. The CDR3 spans 14 residues. V lost 2 bases and J lost 0, with 8 bases in between. The CDR3 nucleotides read TGCGCCAGCAGCTTAAGCCCGTTGAACACTGAAGCTTTCTTT. Protein product: CASSLSPLNTEAFF.

The chain links TRBV5-6 to TRBJ2-7; D possibly corresponds to TRBD1 (6 bases). The V gene's germline CDR1 is SGHDT and CDR2 YYEEEE. This CDR3 spans 15 amino acids. V was shortened by 0 bases and J by 0 bases, with 10 bases between the two germline ends. CDR3 sequence reads: CASSLVPGDSYEQYF. CDR3 bases: TGTGCCAGCAGCTTGGTCCCAGGGGACTCCTACGAGCAGTACTTC.

The J gene is TRBJ2-5, the V gene TRBV6-6; maybe TRBD2 (7 bases). This CDR3 comprises 14 residues. The germline V gene has CDR1 MNHNY and CDR2 SVGAGI (reference sequence). V was cut by 2 bases and J by 4 bases, with 11 bases left in between. CDR3 in DNA: TGTGCCAGCAGTTACGTGGGGGGGCGAGAGACCCAGTACTTC. Protein product: CASSYVGGRETQYF.

As concerns this clone: Other nucleotide sequences from this sample produce the same CDR3. The V call is TRBV5-1, the J call TRBJ2-1; 9 nucleotides agree with TRBD2. With V trimmed by 0 bases and J by 8 bases, 6 bases remained unmatched. Germline-derived CDR1 and CDR2 are SGHRS and YFSETQ. This CDR3 spans 15 amino acids. The CDR3 nucleotides are TGCGCCAGCAGCTTGGAACACCGCGGGGGGGATGAGCAGTTCTTC. As protein: CASSLEHRGGDEQFF.

J is TRBJ1-1 and V is TRBV7-9, with 7 nucleotides matching TRBD1. Germline CDR1 is SEHNR and CDR2 is FQNEAQ (reference sequence). V dropped 3 bases and J dropped 2; count of bases not matched to a gene: 6. The CDR3 spans 15 residues. This chain's CDR3 is CASSFDRDRNTEAFF. The CDR3 DNA follows: TGTGCCAGCAGCTTTGACCGGGACAGAAACACTGAAGCTTTCTTT.

In DNA form, the CDR3 reads TGTGCCAGCTCACCAGGAGTGGACTATGGCTACACCTTC. Its translation: CASSPGVDYGYTF. The gene calls are TRBV18 and TRBJ1-2; D uncertain. CDR3 length: 13 amino acids. V shed 2 bases and J shed 3 bases, with 7 bases lying between them. Germline values: CDR1 KGHSH, CDR2 LQKENI.

This chain uses TRBV6-5 with TRBJ1-2, with D unclear. V was clipped by 3 bases and J by 8 bases, with 13 bases between them. From germline, CDR1 is MNHEY and CDR2 SVGAGI. The CDR3 is 13 amino acids. The CDR3 DNA sequence: TGTGCCAGCAGTTATAACGGTGGCGGAGGCTACACCTTC. Amino acid sequence: CASSYNGGGGYTF.